This TCR beta chain is drawn from a study of identical twins. TCRdb reprocessed the 5' RACE reads via MiXCR and lists one record per CDR3 protein. The sample has about 250,000 distinct CDR3 sequences, about 8% seen once. This clonotype was counted ten times or more. This CDR3 region has 13 residues. V lost 1 base and J lost 5, with 9 bases in between. Germline V gives CDR1 SGHRS, CDR2 YFSETQ. This same sample was also part of a study on yellow fever vaccine responses in identical twins.

Sequenced material: CD8+ T cells sorted from blood. The V call is TRBV5-1, the J call TRBJ2-5; TRBD2 might be the D (5 bases). The source of this sequence is a woman younger than 30 in good health. The CDR3 DNA is TGCGCCAGCAGCTTGACTAGTTTTGAGACCCAGTACTTC. It yields the protein CASSLTSFETQYF. The full variable domain, with the rest looked up from reference TRBV5-1 and TRBJ2-5, is KAGVTQTPRYLIKTRGQQVTLSCSPISGHRSVSWYQQTPGQGLQFLFEYFSETQRNKGNFPGRFSGRQFSNSRSEMNVSTLELGDSALYLCASSLTSFETQYFGPGTRLLVL.